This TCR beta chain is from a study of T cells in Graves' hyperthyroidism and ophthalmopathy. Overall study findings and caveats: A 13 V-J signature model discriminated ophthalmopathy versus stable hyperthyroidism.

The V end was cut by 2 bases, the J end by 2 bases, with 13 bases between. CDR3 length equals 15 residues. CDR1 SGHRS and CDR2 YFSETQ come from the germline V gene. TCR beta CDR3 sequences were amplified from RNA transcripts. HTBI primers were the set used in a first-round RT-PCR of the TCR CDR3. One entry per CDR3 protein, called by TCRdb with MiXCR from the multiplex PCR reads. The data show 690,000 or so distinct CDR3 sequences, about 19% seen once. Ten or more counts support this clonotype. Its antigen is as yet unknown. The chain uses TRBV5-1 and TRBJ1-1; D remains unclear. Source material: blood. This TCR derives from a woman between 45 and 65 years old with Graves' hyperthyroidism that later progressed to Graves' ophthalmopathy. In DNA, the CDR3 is TGCGCCAGCAGCTTAGACGGTTTATCTAACACTGAAGCTTTCTTT. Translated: CASSLDGLSNTEAFF.